This paragraph covers one T cell receptor beta chain sequence. Repertoires were generated with immunoSEQ multiplex PCR, while TCRdb's copy carries only in-frame clones and drops some. This table has fewer than 150,000 clones, approximately 96% appearing once. The data originate from a study of T cell changes during pregnancy in multiple sclerosis. The CDR3 totals 13 residues. CDR1 and CDR2 from the germline V gene are SGHRS and YFSETQ. The V end was cut by 4 bases, the J end by 6 bases, with 14 bases between. The chain uses TRBV5-1 and TRBJ2-7; D might be TRBD1 (6 bases). This receptor was taken from a female donor with multiple sclerosis, enrolled in a pregnancy study. Sequencing used peripheral blood, obtained after pregnancy. CDR3 coding DNA: TGCGCCAGCAGCCTAACGGACAGTAGCGAGCAGTACTTC. Its translation: CASSLTDSSEQYF.